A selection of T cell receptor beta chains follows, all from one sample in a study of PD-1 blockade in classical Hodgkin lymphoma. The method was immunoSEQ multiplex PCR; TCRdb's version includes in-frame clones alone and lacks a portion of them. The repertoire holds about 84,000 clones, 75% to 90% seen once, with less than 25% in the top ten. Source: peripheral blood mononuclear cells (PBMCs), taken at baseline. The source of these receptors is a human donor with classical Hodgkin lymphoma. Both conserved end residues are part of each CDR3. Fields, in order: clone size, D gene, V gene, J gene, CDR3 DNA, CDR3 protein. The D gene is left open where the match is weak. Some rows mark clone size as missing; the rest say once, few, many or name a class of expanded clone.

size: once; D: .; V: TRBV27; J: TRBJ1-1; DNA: TGTGCCAGCAGTTTATTCGGTGGGGACGTCCCTGGCACTGAAGCTTTCTTT; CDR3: CASSLFGGDVPGTEAFF
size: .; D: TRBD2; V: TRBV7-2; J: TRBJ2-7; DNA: TGTGCCAGCAGAGGGGCTAGCGGGAGCTCCTACGAGCAGTACTTC; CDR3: CASRGASGSSYEQYF
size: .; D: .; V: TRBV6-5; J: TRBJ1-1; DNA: TGTGCCAGCAGTTCGGCAGAGGGGATGAACACTGAAGCTTTCTTT; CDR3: CASSSAEGMNTEAFF
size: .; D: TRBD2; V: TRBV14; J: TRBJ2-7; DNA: TGTGCCAGCAGCCTGGTCGGGGGGTCAGGCGTTAACTTC; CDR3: CASSLVGGSGVNF
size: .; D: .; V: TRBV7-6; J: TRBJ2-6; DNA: TGTGCCAGCAGCTTAGAACCTTCGGGGTCTGGGGCCAACGTCCTGACTTTC; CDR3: CASSLEPSGSGANVLTF
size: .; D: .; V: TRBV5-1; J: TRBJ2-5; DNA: TGCGCCAGCAGCTTGGTCCCCGGGCCCCAAGAGACCCAGTACTTC; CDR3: CASSLVPGPQETQYF
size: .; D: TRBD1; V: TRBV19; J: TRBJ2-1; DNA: TGTGCCAGTAGTAGGGACAGTTACAATGAGCAGTTCTTC; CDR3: CASSRDSYNEQFF
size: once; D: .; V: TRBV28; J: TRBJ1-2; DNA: TGTGCCAGCAGTTTAAATCCAGGTGCCGGCGGGGGCTACACCTTC; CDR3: CASSLNPGAGGGYTF
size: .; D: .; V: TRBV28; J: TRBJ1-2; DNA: TGTGCCAGCAGTCGGGGGGACGAGACTCAAATCTATGGCTACACCTTC; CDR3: CASSRGDETQIYGYTF
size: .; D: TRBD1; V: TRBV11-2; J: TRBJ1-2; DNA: TGTGCCAGCAGCTTAGGGACAGGGGGTTTAGCTAACTATGGCTACACCTTC; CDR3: CASSLGTGGLANYGYTF
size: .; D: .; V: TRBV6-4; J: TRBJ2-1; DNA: TGTGCCAGCAGTGAAGTAGGGGGTAAGAATTACAATGAGCAGTTCTTC; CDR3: CASSEVGGKNYNEQFF
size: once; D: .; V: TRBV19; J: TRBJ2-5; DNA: TGTGCCAGTAGTATCGAACATAAGATGGACCCCCAGTACTTC; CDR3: CASSIEHKMDPQYF
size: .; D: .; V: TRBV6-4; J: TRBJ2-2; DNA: TGTGCCAGCAGTGACAGGAACACCGGGGAGCTGTTTTTT; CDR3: CASSDRNTGELFF
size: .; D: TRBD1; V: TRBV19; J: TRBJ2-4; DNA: TGTGCCAGTAGCATCTCGGGACAGGGGGCCATTATAGCCAAAAACATTCAGTACTTC; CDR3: CASSISGQGAIIAKNIQYF
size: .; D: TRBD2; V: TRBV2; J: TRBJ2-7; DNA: TGTGCCAGCAGTGAAGGAACGGGAGGGCCCTACGAGCAGTACTTC; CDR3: CASSEGTGGPYEQYF
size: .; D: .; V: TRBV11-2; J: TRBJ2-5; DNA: TGTGCCAGCAGCTTAGCAGAGACCCAGTACTTC; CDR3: CASSLAETQYF
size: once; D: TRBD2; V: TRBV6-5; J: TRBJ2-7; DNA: TGTGCCAGCAGTTACGGGACTAGCGGGAGGGCGCGCGAGCAGTACTTC; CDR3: CASSYGTSGRAREQYF
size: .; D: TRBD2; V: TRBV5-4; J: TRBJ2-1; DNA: TGTGCCAGCAGCCAAGCGGGAGTGGATGAGCAGTTCTTC; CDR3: CASSQAGVDEQFF
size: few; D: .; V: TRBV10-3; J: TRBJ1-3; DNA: TGTGCCATCAGTCAAGTCGGCGGACGGACCATATATTTT; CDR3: CAISQVGGRTIYF
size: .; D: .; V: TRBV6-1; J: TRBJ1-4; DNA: TGTGCCAGCAGTGAGACAGGCACTAATGAAAAACTGTTTTTT; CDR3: CASSETGTNEKLFF
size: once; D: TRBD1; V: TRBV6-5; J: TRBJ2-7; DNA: TGTGCCAGCAGTTACTCGAACAGGGGGCGAGTCGAGCAGTACTTC; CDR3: CASSYSNRGRVEQYF
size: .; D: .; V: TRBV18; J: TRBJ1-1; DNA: TGTGCCAGCTCCAAGTGGGGGGACATGAACACTGAAGCTTTCTTT; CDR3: CASSKWGDMNTEAFF
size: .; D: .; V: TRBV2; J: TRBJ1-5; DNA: TGTGCCAGCAGGGTAGGGATTAGCAATCAGCCCCAGCATTTT; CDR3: CASRVGISNQPQHF
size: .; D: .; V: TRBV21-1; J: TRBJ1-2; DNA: TGTGCCAGCAGCAAAGGACAGGGGAGGAGCGGCTACACCTTC; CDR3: CASSKGQGRSGYTF
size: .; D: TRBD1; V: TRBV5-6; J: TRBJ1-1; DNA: TGTGCCAGCAGCACCGACAGGGGTATGAACACTGAAGCTTTCTTT; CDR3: CASSTDRGMNTEAFF
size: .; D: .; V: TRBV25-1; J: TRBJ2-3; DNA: TGTGCCAGCAGTGCCAGCACAGATACGCAGTATTTT; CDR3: CASSASTDTQYF
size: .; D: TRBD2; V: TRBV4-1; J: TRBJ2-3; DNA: TGCGCCAGCAGCCAGGGTATGGGACTAGCGGCTCGGGGCCCTAGCACAGATACGCAGTATTTT; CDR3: CASSQGMGLAARGPSTDTQYF
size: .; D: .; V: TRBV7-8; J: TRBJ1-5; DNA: TGTGCCAGCAGCTCCCAAGGACTTTTGTTGCAGCCCCAGCATTTT; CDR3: CASSSQGLLLQPQHF
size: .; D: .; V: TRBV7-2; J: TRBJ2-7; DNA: TGTGCCAGCAGCTCCCAGGGGCTCGTGGCCTACGAGCAGTACTTC; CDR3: CASSSQGLVAYEQYF
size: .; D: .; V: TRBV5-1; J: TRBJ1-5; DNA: TGCGCCAGCAGCTTAGGAGGGGACGGTCAGCCCCAGCATTTT; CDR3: CASSLGGDGQPQHF
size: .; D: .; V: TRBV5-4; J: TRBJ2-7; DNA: TGTGCCAGCAGCCCCGGACACAGCTACTCCTACGAGCAGTACTTC; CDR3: CASSPGHSYSYEQYF
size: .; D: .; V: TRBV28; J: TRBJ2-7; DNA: TGTGCCAGCAGTCGCAAAAGTCCCTGGCCCTCCGAGCAGTACTTC; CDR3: CASSRKSPWPSEQYF
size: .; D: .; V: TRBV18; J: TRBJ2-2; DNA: TGTGCCAGCTCACCTAAGGTCCGCGGGGAGCTGTTTTTT; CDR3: CASSPKVRGELFF
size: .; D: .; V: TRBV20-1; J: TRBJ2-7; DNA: TGCAGTGCTGGGACACGCTACGAGCAGTACTTC; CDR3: CSAGTRYEQYF
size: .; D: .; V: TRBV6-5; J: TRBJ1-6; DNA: TGTGCCAGCAGCCTAGGGGGCTCCTATAATTCACCCCTCCACTTT; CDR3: CASSLGGSYNSPLHF
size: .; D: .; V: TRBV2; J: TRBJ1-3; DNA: TGTGCCAGCAGTGGGCGACAGGGAAACACCATATATTTT; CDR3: CASSGRQGNTIYF
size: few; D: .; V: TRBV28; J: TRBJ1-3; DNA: TGTGCCAGCACAACATCCAGGGGTAACACCATATATTTT; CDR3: CASTTSRGNTIYF
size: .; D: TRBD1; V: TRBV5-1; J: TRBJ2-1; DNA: TGCGCCAGCAGCTACGGGACAGGGGTCAATGAGCAGTTCTTC; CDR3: CASSYGTGVNEQFF
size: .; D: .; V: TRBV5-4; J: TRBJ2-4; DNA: TGTGCCAGCAGCGTCGACGGCAAAAACATTCAGTACTTC; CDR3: CASSVDGKNIQYF
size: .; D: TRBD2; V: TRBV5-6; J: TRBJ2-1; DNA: TGTGCCAGCAGCTTGGAACTAGCGGGAGGGCCGAATGAGCAGTTCTTC; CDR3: CASSLELAGGPNEQFF
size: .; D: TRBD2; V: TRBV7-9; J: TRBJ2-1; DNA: TGTGCCAGCAGCTTAGCGGGAGGGCTTTTCGACGAGCAGTTCTTC; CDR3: CASSLAGGLFDEQFF
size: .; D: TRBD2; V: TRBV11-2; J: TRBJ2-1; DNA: TGTGCCAGCAGCTTAGTAGGGCGGACTAGCGGACGCTCCTACAATGAGCAGTTCTTC; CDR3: CASSLVGRTSGRSYNEQFF
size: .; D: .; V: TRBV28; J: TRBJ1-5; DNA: TGTGCCAGCAGACCTGGGAGCTCCACAGGTCAGCCCCAGCATTTT; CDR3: CASRPGSSTGQPQHF
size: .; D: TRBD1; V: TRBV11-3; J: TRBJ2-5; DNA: TGTGCCAGCAGCACAACGGGGACAGGGAGGGAGACCCAGTACTTC; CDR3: CASSTTGTGRETQYF
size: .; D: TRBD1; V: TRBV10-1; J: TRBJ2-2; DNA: TGCGCCAGCAGCAGGGGGCCCGGGGAGCTGTTTTTT; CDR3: CASSRGPGELFF
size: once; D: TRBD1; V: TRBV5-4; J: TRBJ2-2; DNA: TGTGCCAGCAGCTTGGAGGGACAGGGGGTGTCCGGGGAGCTGTTTTTT; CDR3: CASSLEGQGVSGELFF
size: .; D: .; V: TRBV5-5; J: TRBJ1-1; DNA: TGTGCCAGCAGCTTGGAGGCGCGGCAGTTGAGTATGAACACTGAAGCTTTCTTT; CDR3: CASSLEARQLSMNTEAFF